There are a few counts of the clone carrying this TCR beta chain. Antigen: not known. The V and J ends lost 5 bases and 6 bases respectively, with 12 bases between them. The CDR3 contains 13 residues. This record belongs to a study of T cell repertoires in cytomegalovirus infection. Study information: Recently identified HLA-C-restricted CMV epitopes were among the peptides used. Indications of both CMV infection and matching HLA type were provided by public TCR beta signatures. Whole-study findings and limits: Accumulated public TCR beta family frequency recognized individuals carrying CMV together with the relevant HLA. There were HLA-C-restricted CMV-specific TCR beta clonotypes dominating the ex vivo response.

TCRdb re-called the reads with MiXCR, one entry per CDR3 protein. In the table there are some 700,000 distinct CDR3 sequences, around 35% of which are singletons. The source was cultured PBMCs, collected from culture after CMV antigen stimulation. The chain employs TRBV12-3 or TRBV12-4 and TRBJ2-3; tentative D call: TRBD1 (5 bases). This clonotype originated in a human donor in good health (CMV status not recorded). Some clones in this sample may be carry-over from other donors' samples. CDR3 nucleotide sequence: TGTGCCAGCAGTCACAATAGGGGCGATACGCAGTATTTT. It is translated as CASSHNRGDTQYF.